The 28 T cell receptor beta chains below all came from one sample that was sequenced in a study of CD8 T cells in ankylosing spondylitis. MiXCR, applied by TCRdb to the 5' RACE reads, yields one record per CDR3 protein. The sample contains fewer than 650,000 distinct CDR3 sequences, 12% of which appear only once. Findings and caveats of the study: Seven or eight highly homologous variants made up a TCR beta motif, and this motif appeared characteristic of ankylosing spondylitis blood.

Their antigen targets remain unknown. Sequencing was performed on blood, either unsorted or a sorted T cell fraction (not recorded which). The receptor set was obtained from a male donor with ankylosing spondylitis.

V usage is TRBV5-1 and J usage is TRBJ2-1; D tentatively reads TRBD1 or TRBD2 (5 bases each). Germline CDR1 and CDR2: SGHRS and YFSETQ. The V end was cut by 3 bases, the J end by 10 bases, with 14 bases between. The CDR3 extends over 13 amino acids. CDR3: CASSSGTRGEQFF. In DNA, the CDR3 is TGCGCCAGCAGCTCAGGGACCCGAGGGGAGCAGTTCTTC.

The J gene is TRBJ2-3, the V gene TRBV9; tentatively, D is TRBD2 (5 bases). Germline values: CDR1 SGDLS, CDR2 YYNGEE. V shed 4 bases and J shed 2 bases, with 14 bases lying between them. The CDR3 contains 15 residues. DNA for the CDR3: TGTGCCAGCAGCCGACTATTTGCGTTCACAGATACGCAGTATTTT. This translates into CASSRLFAFTDTQYF.

In this sample, this clonotype turned up a few times. The chain recombines TRBV6-5 with TRBJ2-2; the D gene could be TRBD1 or TRBD2 (5 bases each). The germline CDR1 and CDR2 sequences are MNHEY and SVGAGI. This CDR3 spans 16 amino acids. V gave up 0 bases and J gave up 6 bases, with 14 bases separating them. CDR3 bases: TGTGCCAGCAGTTACTCTGGGGGAGCAGTAGCCGGGGAGCTGTTTTTT. Translating gives CASSYSGGAVAGELFF.

Concerning this clonotype itself: A read error may produce the germline difference seen at one junction end. The CDR3 DNA sequence: TGCGCCAGCAGCTTGGTCGCGGGAGACTCCCACGAGCAGTACTTC. Amino acids: CASSLVAGDSHEQYF. The V and J genes are TRBV5-1 and TRBJ2-7; 7 positions match TRBD2. The germline V gene has CDR1 SGHRS and CDR2 YFSETQ. The CDR3 is made up of 15 amino acids.

This clonotype was counted many times. This chain connects TRBV4-2 to TRBJ2-2, with D possibly matching TRBD1 (5 bases). Trimming stripped 4 bases from V and 2 bases from J, with 11 bases between. Germline values: CDR1 LGHNA, CDR2 YNFKEQ. This CDR3 region has 15 residues. DNA of the CDR3: TGTGCCAGCAGCCGAAAGACAGTAAACACCGGGGAGCTGTTTTTT. Amino acid sequence: CASSRKTVNTGELFF.

The sample holds a few counts of this clonotype. This chain connects TRBV7-2 to TRBJ2-7; 8 bases are shared with TRBD2. Germline CDR1 is SGHTA and CDR2 is FQGNSA. The CDR3 is made up of 14 amino acids. Trimming took 5 bases from V and 3 from J; bases not matched to a gene: 6. For the CDR3, the DNA is TGTGCCAGCAGCCGCTCGGGGGGGGACTACGAGCAGTACTTC. Encoded protein: CASSRSGGDYEQYF. The full variable domain, its missing parts supplied by reference TRBV7-2 and TRBJ2-7, is GAGVSQSPSNKVTEKGKDVELRCDPISGHTALYWYRQSLGQGLEFLIYFQGNSAPDKSGLPSDRFSAERTGGSVSTLTIQRTQQEDSAVYLCASSRSGGDYEQYFGPGTRLTVT.

This clonotype was observed a handful of times. The rearrangement uses TRBV11-3 and TRBJ2-1, with 10 bases identical to TRBD2. Unmatched junction bases numbered 4, after V lost 3 bases and J lost 5 bases. CDR3 length: 15 amino acids. Germline-derived CDR1 and CDR2 are SGHNT and YENEEA. CDR3 region: CASSFTSGNDNEQFF. In DNA form, the CDR3 reads TGTGCCAGCAGCTTCACTAGCGGGAACGACAATGAGCAGTTCTTC.

This clonotype has just a few counts. The chain uses TRBV7-2 and TRBJ2-1, with TRBD2 matching over 11 bases. CDR1 SGHTA and CDR2 FQGNSA come from the germline V gene. This CDR3 comprises 15 residues. V lost 4 bases and J lost 7; bases outside the gene matches: 6. DNA of the CDR3: TGTGCCAGCAGCTCAGCGGGACTAGCGGTGAATGAGCAGTTCTTC. This codes for CASSSAGLAVNEQFF.

The V call is TRBV12-3 or TRBV12-4, the J call TRBJ1-4; 11 bases agree with TRBD1. The CDR3 is 17 amino acids. V lost 1 base, J lost 6 bases, and 7 bases stayed unmatched. This CDR3 reads CASSLGRTGGGDEKLFF. CDR3 sequence (DNA): TGTGCCAGCAGTTTAGGGAGGACAGGGGGCGGGGATGAAAAACTGTTTTTT.

This CDR3 reads CASSPRTGRTYEQYV. The CDR3 DNA reads TGTGCCAGCAGCCCCCGGACAGGCCGAACCTACGAGCAGTACGTC. The gene calls are TRBV11-2 and TRBJ2-7, with 7 bases identical to TRBD1. CDR3 size: 15 residues. After removal of 5 bases from V and 2 bases from J, the junction contained 9 bases not matched to a gene. The germline CDR1 and CDR2 sequences are SGHAT and FQNNGV.

This clonotype came up a few times. V is TRBV9 and J is TRBJ2-7, with TRBD1 identical over 9 bases. J gave up 0 bases and V 9 bases, and 10 bases lay outside the gene matches. The germline gives CDR1 SGDLS, CDR2 YYNGEE. The CDR3 has 15 amino acids. Here the CDR3 DNA reads TGTGCCACACAAAACCGGGACAGGGACTCCTACGAGCAGTACGTC. Amino acid sequence: CATQNRDRDSYEQYV.

This clonotype was seen many times. The rearrangement links TRBV5-1 to TRBJ2-2; D may be TRBD1 (6 bases). Trimming pared 3 bases from V and 0 bases from J, leaving 15 bases between. The CDR3 totals 17 residues. Germline V gives CDR1 SGHRS, CDR2 YFSETQ. CDR3 sequence: CASSWWTVPANTGELFF. CDR3 bases: TGCGCCAGCAGCTGGTGGACAGTCCCTGCGAACACCGGGGAGCTGTTTTTT.

This clonotype was recorded a few times. The V call is TRBV7-2, the J call TRBJ2-3, with 7 bases matching TRBD1. The CDR3 is 15 amino acids. CDR1 and CDR2 from the germline V gene are SGHTA and FQGNSA. V shed 5 bases and J 4 bases; nucleotides not matched to a gene: 9. The chain's CDR3 is CASSHWGQGADTQYF. The CDR3 nucleotides are TGTGCCAGCAGCCACTGGGGTCAGGGGGCAGATACGCAGTATTTT. The full variable domain, with the rest looked up from reference TRBV7-2 and TRBJ2-3, is GAGVSQSPSNKVTEKGKDVELRCDPISGHTALYWYRQSLGQGLEFLIYFQGNSAPDKSGLPSDRFSAERTGGSVSTLTIQRTQQEDSAVYLCASSHWGQGADTQYFGPGTRLTVL.

This chain links TRBV7-7 with TRBJ2-1, with 7 bases lining up with TRBD2. CDR3 size: 14 residues. V gave up 0 bases and J gave up 5 bases; unmatched junction bases: 1. Per the germline V gene, CDR1 is SSHAT and CDR2 is FNYEAQ (reference sequence). The CDR3 DNA reads TGTGCCAGCAGCTTAGCGGGACTAAACAATGAGCAGTTCTTC. Protein product: CASSLAGLNNEQFF.

The V and J genes are TRBV5-1 and TRBJ2-5; D may be TRBD1 (6 bases). V was pared by 4 bases and J by 0 bases, with 13 bases between. This CDR3 is 15 amino acids long. Germline lookup yields CDR1 SGHRS and CDR2 YFSETQ. Here the CDR3 reads CASSAGTLYQETQYF. The CDR3 coding sequence is TGCGCCAGCAGCGCTGGGACACTGTACCAAGAGACCCAGTACTTC. Full variable domain (missing parts from reference TRBV5-1 and TRBJ2-5): KAGVTQTPRYLIKTRGQQVTLSCSPISGHRSVSWYQQTPGQGLQFLFEYFSETQRNKGNFPGRFSGRQFSNSRSEMNVSTLELGDSALYLCASSAGTLYQETQYFGPGTRLLVL.

In this sample, this clonotype turned up many times. The chain couples TRBV6-1 to TRBJ1-5; maybe TRBD1 (5 bases). CDR1 MNHNS and CDR2 SASEGT come from the germline V gene. Trimming left V 4 bases short and J 3 bases short, with 7 bases between. The CDR3 is 13 residues long. The CDR3 region is CASSVGPNQPQHF. The CDR3 DNA sequence: TGTGCCAGCAGTGTGGGACCCAATCAGCCCCAGCATTTT.

The sample holds a few counts of this clonotype. The chain uses TRBV5-1 and TRBJ1-5; D not certain. Per the germline V gene, CDR1 is SGHRS and CDR2 is YFSETQ. This CDR3 spans 14 amino acids. Trimming pared 3 bases from V and 6 bases from J, leaving 13 bases between. This CDR3 is CASSSGVGGQPQHF. CDR3 DNA: TGCGCCAGCAGCTCCGGGGTGGGCGGTCAGCCCCAGCATTTT.

The chain couples TRBV5-6 to TRBJ2-1, with TRBD2 matching 8 bases. Germline V gives CDR1 SGHDT, CDR2 YYEEEE. V shed 3 bases, J shed 5 bases, and the junction held 10 bases outside the gene matches. CDR3 length: 16 residues. CDR3 DNA sequence: TGTGCCAGCAGCTCCGGGGCGGGAGGAGGGGACAATGAGCAGTTCTTC. Residues: CASSSGAGGGDNEQFF. The entire variable domain, with the rest obtained from reference TRBV5-6 and TRBJ2-1, is as follows: DAGVTQSPTHLIKTRGQQVTLRCSPKSGHDTVSWYQQALGQGPQFIFQYYEEEERQRGNFPDRFSGHQFPNYSSELNVNALLLGDSALYLCASSSGAGGGDNEQFFGPGTRLTVL.

This chain joins TRBV5-1 and TRBJ2-6; TRBD1 is a possible D gene (5 bases). This CDR3 region has 19 residues. Trimming removed 0 bases at V and 0 bases at J, with 16 bases between. The V gene's germline CDR1 is SGHRS and CDR2 YFSETQ. CDR3 in DNA: TGCGCCAGCAGCTTGGGCCCGATCAGGGTGCCCTCTGGGGCCAACGTCCTGACTTTC. It encodes CASSLGPIRVPSGANVLTF.

This clonotype was recorded a few times. V and J are TRBV5-1 and TRBJ2-1; no definite D call. The CDR3 consists of 11 residues. Germline CDR1 and CDR2: SGHRS and YFSETQ. Trimming removed 5 bases at V and 6 bases at J, with 6 bases between. The CDR3 DNA reads as TGCGCCAGCAGGAAGGGCAATGAGCAGTTCTTC. It is translated as CASRKGNEQFF. Looking up the rest from reference TRBV5-1 and TRBJ2-1 gives the full variable domain: KAGVTQTPRYLIKTRGQQVTLSCSPISGHRSVSWYQQTPGQGLQFLFEYFSETQRNKGNFPGRFSGRQFSNSRSEMNVSTLELGDSALYLCASRKGNEQFFGPGTRLTVL.

A few counts support this clonotype. This chain joins TRBV3-1 and TRBJ2-3, with D possibly TRBD2 on 6 matching bases. CDR3 length: 16 amino acids. V lost 7 bases, J lost 5 bases, and 22 bases lay in between. Germline V lookup: CDR1 LGHDT, CDR2 YNNKEL (reference sequence). CDR3 bases: TGTGCCAGCACCCTGGGGCTAGCGACCCTGGGAGATACGCAGTATTTT. It yields the protein CASTLGLATLGDTQYF.

This clonotype has a handful of counts. This sequence joins TRBV3-2 and TRBJ2-3; TRBD1, the table's D call, was not compared with the DNA. TRBV3-2 is annotated as a pseudogene. The CDR3 sequence is 14 residues long. CDR3 sequence: CASSPTGAGDTQYF. The CDR3 DNA sequence: TGTGCCAGCAGCCCGACAGGTGCGGGAGATACGCAGTATTTT.

J is TRBJ2-1 and V is TRBV12-3 or TRBV12-4; D perhaps matches TRBD1 (5 bases). V was clipped by 6 bases and J by 0 bases, with 15 bases between them. The CDR3 totals 16 residues. DNA of the CDR3: TGTGCCAGCAGGACATTAACAGGAGACTCCTACAATGAGCAGTTCTTC. Residues: CASRTLTGDSYNEQFF.

The rearrangement joins TRBV5-1 to TRBJ2-1; 10 bases match TRBD1. Germline V gene lookup returns CDR1 SGHRS and CDR2 YFSETQ. This CDR3 is 16 amino acids long. J lost 5 bases, V lost 4 bases, and 9 bases had no gene match. CDR3 DNA sequence: TGCGCCAGCAGCCCACAGACAGGGGGCTCGGACAATGAGCAGTTCTTC. Protein: CASSPQTGGSDNEQFF.

This clonotype was seen many times. J is TRBJ2-3 and V is TRBV27; 7 nucleotides match TRBD1. V gave up 5 bases and J gave up 0 bases; unmatched junction bases: 8. The CDR3 spans 16 residues. CDR1 and CDR2 (germline): MNHEY, SMNVEV (reference sequence). The CDR3 reads CASSTRQGQSTDTQYF. DNA of the CDR3: TGTGCCAGCAGTACCCGACAGGGCCAAAGCACAGATACGCAGTATTTT.

This clonotype was observed a handful of times. The V call is TRBV6-2 or TRBV6-3, the J call TRBJ1-1; D possibly corresponds to TRBD1 (5 bases). CDR1 is MNHEY and CDR2 is SVGEGT in the germline V gene. The CDR3 runs to 14 residues. V lost 7 bases and J lost 0, with 12 bases in between. The CDR3 spells CASILDTMNTEAFF. The CDR3 DNA reads TGTGCCAGCATCTTGGACACGATGAACACTGAAGCTTTCTTT.

This clonotype was counted ten times or more. The chain recombines TRBV7-8 with TRBJ2-3; TRBD2 agrees at 15 bases. From germline, CDR1 is SGHVS and CDR2 FQNEAQ. The CDR3 is made up of 18 amino acids. Germline trimming cut 4 bases from V and 0 bases from J; bases unmatched to any gene: 5. CDR3 sequence reads: CASSSGLAGGFSTDTQYF. The CDR3, as DNA: TGTGCCAGCAGCTCAGGACTAGCGGGAGGGTTTAGCACAGATACGCAGTATTTT. Using reference TRBV7-8 and TRBJ2-3 for the parts outside the CDR3, the full variable domain is GAGVSQSPRYKVAKRGQDVALRCDPISGHVSLFWYQQALGQGPEFLTYFQNEAQLDKSGLPSDRFFAERPEGSVSTLKIQRTQQEDSAVYLCASSSGLAGGFSTDTQYFGPGTRLTVL.

The V gene is TRBV28, the J gene TRBJ2-7, with 7 bases lining up with TRBD1. This CDR3 has 14 residues. Germline values: CDR1 MDHEN, CDR2 SYDVKM. Germline trimming cut 6 bases from V and 3 bases from J; bases unmatched to any gene: 8. CDR3 in amino acids: CASSLRDRVYEQYV. The CDR3 bases are TGTGCCAGCAGCCTCCGGGACAGAGTCTACGAGCAGTACGTC.